These 32 T cell receptor beta chains were all obtained from the same sample, sequenced in a study of T cell changes during pregnancy in multiple sclerosis. Repertoires were generated with immunoSEQ multiplex PCR, while TCRdb's copy carries only in-frame clones and drops some. The repertoire holds fewer than 45,000 clones, around 93% seen once, with approximately 8.7% in the top ten. Sequences were derived from CD8+ T cells from peripheral blood mononuclear cells, sampled in the third trimester of pregnancy. These receptors were taken from a female donor with multiple sclerosis, enrolled in a pregnancy study.

The chain joins TRBV28 to TRBJ2-7; the match to TRBD2 covers 10 bases. The CDR3 has 16 amino acids. CDR1 is MDHEN, CDR2 SYDVKM, per germline. V lost 3 bases, J lost 5 bases, and 10 bases stayed unmatched. CDR3 loop: CASSFTPGLAYNEQYF. CDR3 bases: TGTGCCAGCAGTTTCACCCCGGGACTAGCGTACAACGAGCAGTACTTC.

V and J are TRBV4-2 and TRBJ1-5, with D possibly TRBD1 on 5 matching bases. CDR3 length equals 15 residues. V gave up 0 bases and J gave up 6 bases, with 12 bases separating them. CDR1 is LGHNA and CDR2 is YNFKEQ in the germline V gene. CDR3 amino acids: CASSQDRGEGQPQHF. The DNA for the CDR3 is TGTGCCAGCAGCCAAGATCGGGGGGAAGGTCAGCCCCAGCATTTT.

V is TRBV5-1 and J is TRBJ2-5, with 13 nucleotides matching TRBD2. The V segment lost 0 bases and the J segment 5 bases; nucleotides outside the gene matches: 4. The CDR3 is 16 amino acids. The germline CDR1 and CDR2 sequences are SGHRS and YFSETQ. The CDR3 DNA follows: TGCGCCAGCAGCTTGGAACTAGCGGGAGGGTGGGAGACCCAGTACTTC. Translation gives CASSLELAGGWETQYF.

This clone was observed a handful of times. It is unclear where the CDR3 begins or ends on the DNA, so no DNA is shown, and the CDR3 is as TCRdb lists it. This chain links TRBV21-1 with TRBJ1-1; the table calls TRBD1, which could not be checked here. TRBV21-1 is a listed pseudogene. 14 amino acids form the CDR3, both terminal residues included. This CDR3 reads CAKFGQGAGTEAFF.

The J gene is TRBJ2-3, the V gene TRBV19; 12 nucleotides match TRBD1. Trimming took 5 bases from V and 7 from J; bases not matched to a gene: 10. This CDR3 comprises 16 residues. Germline CDR1 reads LNHDA; CDR2 reads SQIVND (reference sequence). CDR3 bases: TGTGCCAGTAGTCCCTGGGGGACAGGGGGCTTACATACGCAGTATTTT. It specifies CASSPWGTGGLHTQYF.

The chain joins TRBV28 to TRBJ2-7; D uncertain. V was clipped by 2 bases and J by 0 bases, with 17 bases between them. Germline V gene sequence: CDR1 MDHEN, CDR2 SYDVKM. CDR3 length: 17 amino acids. CDR3 protein: CASSLMNGQPNSYEQYF. The CDR3 region has the DNA TGTGCCAGCAGTTTAATGAATGGGCAGCCAAACTCCTACGAGCAGTACTTC.

The chain couples TRBV28 to TRBJ1-1; the D gene is possibly TRBD1 (6 bases). Germline CDR1 reads MDHEN; CDR2 reads SYDVKM. The V end was cut by 7 bases, the J end by 3 bases, with 18 bases between. This CDR3 has 15 residues. The CDR3 reads CASTLRGRGYTEAFF. The CDR3 DNA reads TGTGCCAGCACTCTGAGGGGCAGGGGTTACACTGAAGCTTTCTTT.

The J gene is TRBJ2-1, the V gene TRBV5-3; weak D call: TRBD1 (6 bases). TRBV5-3 is placed among ORFs of uncertain function. The CDR3 sequence is 17 residues long. Trimming left V 1 base short and J 3 bases short, with 17 bases between. CDR3 in amino acids: CARSLWRGPGVYNEQFF. Here the CDR3 DNA reads TGTGCCAGAAGCTTGTGGCGAGGCCCAGGGGTCTACAATGAGCAGTTCTTC.

This clone was seen only once. The chain joins TRBV7-8 to TRBJ2-7; TRBD2 aligns across 8 bases. The CDR3 runs to 15 residues. V shed 6 bases, J shed 3 bases, and the junction held 10 bases outside the gene matches. CDR1 is SGHVS and CDR2 is FQNEAQ in the germline V gene. CDR3 sequence: CASRKREAGVYEQYF. The CDR3 bases are TGTGCCAGCAGAAAAAGAGAAGCGGGGGTCTACGAGCAGTACTTC.

J is TRBJ1-5 and V is TRBV5-8, with D hard to call. The germline gives CDR1 SGHTS, CDR2 YDEGEE. The CDR3 has 13 amino acids. V lost 1 base to trimming and J lost 3 bases, with 5 bases between them. The CDR3 DNA is TGTGCCAGCAGCTTGACAGTCAATCAGCCCCAGCATTTT. Translated, it gives CASSLTVNQPQHF. Combining the CDR3 with reference TRBV5-8 and TRBJ1-5 gives the whole variable domain EAGVTQSPTHLIKTRGQQATLRCSPISGHTSVYWYQQALGLGLQFLLWYDEGEERNRGNFPPRFSGRQFPNYSSELNVNALELEDSALYLCASSLTVNQPQHFGDGTRLSIL.

J is TRBJ2-7 and V is TRBV14, with 11 positions matching TRBD1. The CDR3 is made up of 14 amino acids. Germline V gives CDR1 SGHDN, CDR2 FVKESK. V trimming: 4 bases; J trimming: 4 bases; junction bases outside the gene matches: 3. CDR3 in DNA: TGTGCCAGCAGCCCGGGACAGGGGGTATACGAGCAGTACTTC. Residues: CASSPGQGVYEQYF. The variable domain in full, with the rest retrieved from reference TRBV14 and TRBJ2-7, is EAGVTQFPSHSVIEKGQTVTLRCDPISGHDNLYWYRRVMGKEIKFLLHFVKESKQDESGMPNNRFLAERTGGTYSTLKVQPAELEDSGVYFCASSPGQGVYEQYFGPGTRLTVT.

The V and J genes are TRBV28 and TRBJ2-7, with 8 bases fitting TRBD1. Looked up from germline, CDR1 is MDHEN and CDR2 is SYDVKM. This CDR3 comprises 12 residues. J was trimmed by 6 bases and V by 5 bases; bases with no gene match: 3. DNA of the CDR3: TGTGCCAGCAGTGACAGGGGAATCGAGCAGTACTTC. This sequence encodes CASSDRGIEQYF.

The chain is built from TRBV4-3 and TRBJ2-6; D gene unclear. Germline values: CDR1 LGHNA, CDR2 YSLEER. The CDR3 contains 16 residues. V was clipped by 1 base and J by 0 bases, with 7 bases between them. The CDR3 sequence is CASSQAPSSGANVLTF. CDR3 in DNA: TGCGCCAGCAGCCAAGCCCCGAGCTCTGGGGCCAACGTCCTGACTTTC.

The chain uses TRBV28 and TRBJ1-1; D not certain. This CDR3 comprises 9 residues. Between the trimmed V and J ends, which lost 8 bases and 7 bases, there was a span of 5 bases. Per germline, CDR1 MDHEN and CDR2 SYDVKM. CDR3 loop: CASHNEAFF. The CDR3 DNA follows: TGTGCCAGCCACAATGAAGCTTTCTTT.

The chain employs TRBV5-4 and TRBJ2-1; no clear D gene. The germline V gene encodes CDR1 SGHNT and CDR2 YYREEE (reference sequence). The CDR3 extends over 15 amino acids. Deletions cut 2 bases from V and 6 bases from J, with 15 bases between. CDR3 nucleotides: TGTGCCAGCAGCTTTAGTGGCGGTGATTTCAATGAGCAGTTCTTC. Translating it yields CASSFSGGDFNEQFF.

This clone has only a few counts. The rearrangement joins TRBV27 to TRBJ1-5, with a weak D call TRBD1 (6 bases). The CDR3 is 14 residues long. Deletions cut 5 bases from V and 3 bases from J, with 11 bases between. Germline V gives CDR1 MNHEY, CDR2 SMNVEV (reference sequence). The CDR3 sequence is CASSGDNYNQPQHF. Here the CDR3 DNA reads TGTGCCAGCAGTGGGGACAACTACAATCAGCCCCAGCATTTT.

This chain connects TRBV28 to TRBJ2-7; TRBD2 matches 15 bases. With V trimmed by 5 bases and J by 4 bases, 6 bases remained unmatched. CDR1 and CDR2 (germline): MDHEN, SYDVKM. CDR3 length: 16 residues. CDR3 in DNA: TGTGCCAGCAGTCCGGGACTAGCGGGAGGTCTGTACGAGCAGTACTTC. It yields the protein CASSPGLAGGLYEQYF.

The rearrangement joins TRBV5-6 to TRBJ1-2; a possible D gene is TRBD1 (6 bases). Germline V gives CDR1 SGHDT, CDR2 YYEEEE. Trimming left V 4 bases short and J 8 bases short, with 21 bases between. This CDR3 has 15 amino acids. This chain's CDR3 is CASSPGRGVSSGYTF. For the CDR3, the DNA is TGTGCCAGCAGCCCCGGGAGGGGGGTTTCCTCGGGCTACACCTTC.

This clone has just one count. This chain joins TRBV2 and TRBJ2-5, with 8 nucleotides matching TRBD2. V trimming: 0 bases; J trimming: 5 bases; junction bases outside the gene matches: 8. The V gene's germline CDR1 is SNHLY and CDR2 FYNNEI. The CDR3 spans 16 residues. DNA for the CDR3: TGTGCCAGCAGTGAAGCCCCGGGAGGGCTAAGGGAGACCCAGTACTTC. Amino acids: CASSEAPGGLRETQYF. Combining the CDR3 with reference TRBV2 and TRBJ2-5 gives the whole variable domain EPEVTQTPSHQVTQMGQEVILRCVPISNHLYFYWYRQILGQKVEFLVSFYNNEISEKSEIFDDQFSVERPDGSNFTLKIRSTKLEDSAMYFCASSEAPGGLRETQYFGPGTRLLVL.

The J gene is TRBJ2-3, the V gene TRBV27; D remains ambiguous. With 2 bases removed from V and 3 bases from J, the gap between germline ends came to 12 bases. Looked up from germline, CDR1 is MNHEY and CDR2 is SMNVEV (reference sequence). This CDR3 comprises 15 residues. The CDR3 is CASSLGVVNTDTQYF. The DNA for the CDR3 is TGTGCCAGCAGTTTAGGAGTTGTTAATACAGATACGCAGTATTTT.

The genes are TRBV9 and TRBJ2-1; perhaps TRBD2 as D (5 bases). This CDR3 has 12 residues. V was pared by 4 bases and J by 6 bases, with 8 bases between. Germline V gives CDR1 SGDLS, CDR2 YYNGEE. The CDR3 nucleotides read TGTGCCAGCAGCCCCAGCGGCAATGAGCAGTTCTTC. This translates into CASSPSGNEQFF.

The J gene is TRBJ2-7, the V gene TRBV27; TRBD2 matches at 9 bases. The CDR3 sequence is 14 residues long. V shed 6 bases, J shed 7 bases, and the junction held 10 bases outside the gene matches. Germline CDR1 reads MNHEY; CDR2 reads SMNVEV (reference sequence). CDR3 bases: TGTGCCAGCAGCCCGGGACTAGCCCCTCGGGAGCAGTACTTC. Translation: CASSPGLAPREQYF.

The chain has TRBV27 and TRBJ2-7; 12 nucleotides agree with TRBD2. This CDR3 has 14 amino acids. CDR1 MNHEY and CDR2 SMNVEV come from the germline V gene (reference sequence). Trimming took 5 bases from V and 7 from J; bases not matched to a gene: 6. CDR3 in amino acids: CASSQGTSGLEQYF. CDR3 sequence (DNA): TGTGCCAGCAGTCAAGGGACTAGCGGGCTTGAGCAGTACTTC.

CDR3 region: CASGRNSDRGVFEQYF. As DNA, the CDR3 is TGTGCCAGCGGTCGTAACTCGGACAGGGGAGTGTTCGAGCAGTACTTC. J is TRBJ2-7 and V is TRBV27; 9 bases map to TRBD1. The CDR3 is 16 amino acids. Looked up from germline, CDR1 is MNHEY and CDR2 is SMNVEV (reference sequence). The V segment lost 8 bases and the J segment 6 bases; nucleotides outside the gene matches: 17.

The V and J genes are TRBV5-1 and TRBJ1-1; the D gene is possibly TRBD1 (5 bases). Germline values: CDR1 SGHRS, CDR2 YFSETQ. The CDR3 consists of 14 residues. The germline V and J ends were trimmed by 2 bases and 1 base, with 9 bases remaining between them. CDR3 in amino acids: CASSFRAPNTEAFF. The CDR3 nucleotides read TGCGCCAGCAGCTTCAGGGCCCCGAACACTGAAGCTTTCTTT. The full variable domain, its missing parts supplied by reference TRBV5-1 and TRBJ1-1, is KAGVTQTPRYLIKTRGQQVTLSCSPISGHRSVSWYQQTPGQGLQFLFEYFSETQRNKGNFPGRFSGRQFSNSRSEMNVSTLELGDSALYLCASSFRAPNTEAFFGQGTRLTVV.

The chain recombines TRBV5-1 with TRBJ2-7, with 10 positions matching TRBD2. V was clipped by 1 base and J by 2 bases; unmatched bases: 3. Germline assignment: CDR1 SGHRS and CDR2 YFSETQ. CDR3 length: 15 residues. CDR3 nucleotides: TGCGCCAGCAGCTTGAAAACTAGCGGGGCCTACGAGCAGTACTTC. This encodes CASSLKTSGAYEQYF.

The chain couples TRBV28 to TRBJ1-5; D not certain. The CDR3 spans 13 residues. CDR1 and CDR2 (germline): MDHEN, SYDVKM. Trimming took 7 bases from V and 0 from J, leaving 7 bases between them. The CDR3 DNA follows: TGTGCCAGCAAATCTCCTAGCAATCAGCCCCAGCATTTT. Protein: CASKSPSNQPQHF.

The V gene is TRBV7-6, the J gene TRBJ2-7, with D tentatively TRBD1 (6 bases). Looked up from germline, CDR1 is SGHVS and CDR2 is FNYEAQ. Trimming shortened V by 4 bases and J by 4 bases, and 14 bases separated the two germline ends. The CDR3 sequence is 14 residues long. In DNA form, the CDR3 reads TGTGCCAGCAGCTCGCTGTTACAGGGATACGAGCAGTACTTC. Translated: CASSSLLQGYEQYF. The whole variable domain, remainder taken from reference TRBV7-6 and TRBJ2-7, is GAGVSQSPRYKVTKRGQDVALRCDPISGHVSLYWYRQALGQGPEFLTYFNYEAQQDKSGLPNDRFSAERPEGSISTLTIQRTEQRDSAMYRCASSSLLQGYEQYFGPGTRLTVT.

The rearrangement joins TRBV2 to TRBJ2-3; 9 nucleotides align to TRBD1. This CDR3 has 16 residues. Trimming removed 6 bases from V and 6 bases from J; junction bases left unmatched: 13. Germline V gene data show CDR1 as SNHLY and CDR2 as FYNNEI. For the CDR3, the DNA is TGTGCCAGCAGAGAAAGGCCGGGACAGGGATGGGATACGCAGTATTTT. This gives the protein CASRERPGQGWDTQYF. The full variable domain, its missing parts supplied by reference TRBV2 and TRBJ2-3, is EPEVTQTPSHQVTQMGQEVILRCVPISNHLYFYWYRQILGQKVEFLVSFYNNEISEKSEIFDDQFSVERPDGSNFTLKIRSTKLEDSAMYFCASRERPGQGWDTQYFGPGTRLTVL.

The chain joins TRBV28 to TRBJ2-5, with 11 bases lining up with TRBD2. Trimming at V came to 6 bases and at J to 6 bases, leaving 9 bases not matched to a gene. Germline CDR1 and CDR2: MDHEN and SYDVKM. The CDR3 covers 15 residues. The CDR3: CASSSLAGGRKTQYF. DNA of the CDR3: TGTGCCAGCAGCTCCCTAGCGGGAGGCAGAAAGACCCAGTACTTC.

The J gene is TRBJ1-2, the V gene TRBV5-4; TRBD1 is a possible D gene (6 bases). Germline V gene data show CDR1 as SGHNT and CDR2 as YYREEE (reference sequence). Trimming took 3 bases from V and 4 from J, leaving 10 bases between them. There are 13 residues in the CDR3. CDR3 coding DNA: TGTGCCAGCAGCTCAGGGGAAACCTATGGCTACACCTTC. Encoded protein: CASSSGETYGYTF.

The rearrangement joins TRBV29-1 to TRBJ2-7, with TRBD1 matching over 7 bases. V trimming: 4 bases; J trimming: 3 bases; junction bases outside the gene matches: 6. From germline, CDR1 is SQVTM and CDR2 ANQGSEA. CDR3 length equals 13 residues. The CDR3, as DNA: TGCAGCGTTGTTAGGCAGGGGGTCTACGAGCAGTACTTC. Its translation: CSVVRQGVYEQYF.